A single sample gave rise to the 30 T cell receptor beta chains below, sequenced in a study of blood T cell repertoires in COVID-19. Assay: immunoSEQ multiplex PCR; the TCRdb copy retains only in-frame clones and omits some. Of a few hundred thousand clones listed, around 89% are singletons. Input material: PBMCs or T cells enriched from blood (not recorded which). Source of these receptors: a man aged 30-40 years who had been exposed to COVID-19.

This rearrangement joins TRBV6-5 to TRBJ1-1, with 7 bases that match TRBD1. The CDR3 is made up of 12 amino acids. Germline CDR1 and CDR2: MNHEY and SVGAGI. V trimming: 9 bases; J trimming: 5 bases; junction bases outside the gene matches: 6. The CDR3 reads CASAQGWTEAFF. Here the CDR3 DNA reads TGTGCCAGTGCACAGGGGTGGACTGAAGCTTTCTTT.

V and J are TRBV5-4 and TRBJ2-3, with 7 bases lining up with TRBD2. Unmatched junction bases numbered 21, after V lost 0 bases and J lost 5 bases. Per germline, CDR1 SGHNT and CDR2 YYREEE (reference sequence). CDR3 length: 20 residues. The CDR3: CASSLDKWPFSEGGVDTQYF. The CDR3 DNA follows: TGTGCCAGCAGCTTGGATAAGTGGCCATTCTCGGAGGGAGGGGTAGATACGCAGTATTTT.

The chain uses TRBV5-5 and TRBJ1-6, with a possible D match to TRBD1 (6 bases). This CDR3 region has 16 residues. V lost 4 bases and J 9 bases, leaving 20 bases between the germline ends. Looked up from germline, CDR1 is SGHKS and CDR2 is YYEKEE (reference sequence). In DNA, the CDR3 is TGTGCCAGCAGCCGGGCCCGGGAGGGAGGGGGTTCACCCCTCCACTTT. The encoded protein is CASSRAREGGGSPLHF. The variable domain in full, with the rest retrieved from reference TRBV5-5 and TRBJ1-6, is DAGVTQSPTHLIKTRGQQVTLRCSPISGHKSVSWYQQVLGQGPQFIFQYYEKEERGRGNFPDRFSARQFPNYSSELNVNALLLGDSALYLCASSRAREGGGSPLHFGNGTRLTVT.

In this sample, this clone turned up once. The rearrangement links TRBV12-2 to TRBJ1-3. TRBV12-2 is flagged as a pseudogene. The CDR3 totals 18 residues. For the CDR3, the DNA is TGTGCAAGTCGCTTAGAATGGGCGGACGGGGGTTCTGGAAACACCATATATTTT. Protein: CASRLEWADGGSGNTIYF.

V and J are TRBV20-1 and TRBJ2-7; 8 positions agree with TRBD1. The CDR3 is 14 amino acids. Germline trimming cut 3 bases from V and 6 bases from J; bases unmatched to any gene: 10. CDR1 is DFQATT, CDR2 SNEGSKA, per germline (reference sequence). CDR3 loop: CSASQRTGYSEQYF. The CDR3 DNA follows: TGCAGTGCTAGTCAAAGGACAGGGTATAGCGAGCAGTACTTC.

Of note for this clone: The junction departs from the called germline gene at one end, perhaps through a read error. V gene TRBV7-6 combines with J gene TRBJ2-7; D is unresolved. Per the germline V gene, CDR1 is SGHVS and CDR2 is FNYEAQ. The CDR3 is 13 amino acids. The CDR3 reads CASSIARSREQYF. CDR3 in DNA: TGTGCCAGCAGCATAGCTAGATCTAGAGAGCAGTACTTC.

This clone was seen a single time. The rearrangement links TRBV7-3 to TRBJ1-2, with 7 positions matching TRBD1. The trim removed 3 bases at V and 7 bases at J, leaving 14 bases unmatched. Per the germline V gene, CDR1 is SGHTA and CDR2 is FQGTGA. This CDR3 region has 16 residues. In DNA, the CDR3 is TGTGCCAGCAGCTTCCAGGGGGGCCCTAACTTCGGTGGCTACACCTTC. This gives the protein CASSFQGGPNFGGYTF. The complete variable domain, with remaining parts taken from reference TRBV7-3 and TRBJ1-2, reads GAGVSQTPSNKVTEKGKYVELRCDPISGHTALYWYRQSLGQGPEFLIYFQGTGAADDSGLPNDRFFAVRPEGSVSTLKIQRTERGDSAVYLCASSFQGGPNFGGYTFGSGTRLTVV.

The chain recombines TRBV27 with TRBJ1-6, with 10 bases fitting TRBD1. CDR3 length: 14 amino acids. V was clipped by 9 bases and J by 9 bases; unmatched bases: 8. Germline V gives CDR1 MNHEY, CDR2 SMNVEV (reference sequence). The CDR3 loop reads CASSRQGAGSPLHF. The CDR3 DNA reads TGTGCCAGTTCCCGACAGGGGGCAGGTTCACCCCTCCACTTT.

The genes are TRBV19 and TRBJ2-5, with a weak D call TRBD2 (5 bases). Trimming took 5 bases from V and 0 from J, leaving 19 bases between them. Per the germline V gene, CDR1 is LNHDA and CDR2 is SQIVND (reference sequence). There are 17 residues in the CDR3. In DNA, the CDR3 is TGTGCCAGTAGTCACATAAGCTTCGGGCGGGACCAAGAGACCCAGTACTTC. This codes for CASSHISFGRDQETQYF.

This clone was found a few times. This chain joins TRBV6-2 or TRBV6-3 and TRBJ2-1, with D possibly TRBD1 on 6 matching bases. Trimming removed 0 bases from V and 0 bases from J, with 6 bases in between. This CDR3 is 15 amino acids long. Germline V lookup: CDR1 MNHEY, CDR2 SVGEGT. This chain's CDR3 is CASSYSGGSYNEQFF. The CDR3 DNA reads as TGTGCCAGCAGTTACTCAGGGGGCTCCTACAATGAGCAGTTCTTC.

The chain joins TRBV25-1 to TRBJ2-7, with D unresolved. Germline lookup yields CDR1 MGHDK and CDR2 SYGVNS. The V end was cut by 4 bases, the J end by 0 bases, with 4 bases between. This CDR3 comprises 12 residues. CDR3 bases: TGTGCCAGCAGTGTGGCCTCCTACGAGCAGTACTTC. Amino acids: CASSVASYEQYF.

This clone was found once. This chain connects TRBV7-2 to TRBJ1-4, with TRBD1 matching over 10 bases. The CDR3 has 15 amino acids. CDR1 and CDR2 (germline): SGHTA, FQGNSA. The J segment lost 6 bases and the V segment lost 4 bases, leaving 5 bases of the junction unmatched. The DNA of the CDR3 is TGTGCCAGCAGCTGGCAGACAGGGGGCGATGAAAAACTGTTTTTT. It specifies CASSWQTGGDEKLFF.

The rearrangement links TRBV7-6 to TRBJ1-3, with D unresolved. The CDR3 consists of 15 residues. V was clipped by 5 bases and J by 0 bases, with 11 bases between them. Germline values: CDR1 SGHVS, CDR2 FNYEAQ. CDR3 sequence: CASSPQLGSGNTIYF. CDR3 DNA: TGTGCCAGCAGCCCTCAACTAGGCTCTGGAAACACCATATATTTT. Using reference TRBV7-6 and TRBJ1-3 for the parts outside the CDR3, the full variable domain is GAGVSQSPRYKVTKRGQDVALRCDPISGHVSLYWYRQALGQGPEFLTYFNYEAQQDKSGLPNDRFSAERPEGSISTLTIQRTEQRDSAMYRCASSPQLGSGNTIYFGEGSWLTVV.

This chain links TRBV5-1 with TRBJ2-2; no reliable D call. Germline V gene sequence: CDR1 SGHRS, CDR2 YFSETQ. Trimming took 0 bases from V and 4 from J, leaving 10 bases between them. This CDR3 region has 15 residues. CDR3 bases: TGCGCCAGCAGCTTGGTAGGCGGTGGCACCGGGGAGCTGTTTTTT. This encodes CASSLVGGGTGELFF.

This chain connects TRBV11-3 to TRBJ2-1; TRBD2 matches at 8 bases. Trimming cost V 5 bases and J 9 bases; bases outside gene matches: 6. This CDR3 has 13 amino acids. Germline CDR1 reads SGHNT; CDR2 reads YENEEA. CDR3: CASSPPGGGEQFF. For the CDR3, the DNA is TGTGCCAGCAGCCCCCCCGGGGGGGGTGAGCAGTTCTTC.

This chain links TRBV18 with TRBJ2-2; possible D gene TRBD1, 6 bases. Germline V gene sequence: CDR1 KGHSH, CDR2 LQKENI. The CDR3 is 14 amino acids. Trimming removed 6 bases from V and 5 bases from J, with 13 bases in between. CDR3 DNA: TGTGCCAGCTCCCCCTTGAGGGGGACCGGGGAGCTGTTTTTT. Translating it yields CASSPLRGTGELFF.

V gene TRBV4-1 combines with J gene TRBJ2-7; D perhaps matches TRBD2 (7 bases). The CDR3 spans 15 residues. CDR1 and CDR2 from the germline V gene are MGHRA and YSYEKL. The V and J ends lost 4 bases and 2 bases respectively, with 15 bases between them. CDR3 sequence reads: CASSPEGGPTYEQYF. For the CDR3, the DNA is TGCGCCAGCAGCCCCGAGGGGGGGCCCACCTACGAGCAGTACTTC.

J is TRBJ1-1 and V is TRBV29-1, with 11 bases identical to TRBD1. From germline, CDR1 is SQVTM and CDR2 ANQGSEA. The CDR3 covers 15 residues. J was trimmed by 5 bases and V by 7 bases; bases with no gene match: 12. This CDR3 reads CSGRTGGPGGTEAFF. The CDR3 DNA reads TGCAGCGGGAGGACAGGGGGCCCTGGGGGGACTGAAGCTTTCTTT. The variable domain in full, with the rest retrieved from reference TRBV29-1 and TRBJ1-1, is SAVISQKPSRDICQRGTSLTIQCQVDSQVTMMFWYRQQPGQSLTLIATANQGSEATYESGFVIDKFPISRPNLTFSTLTVSNMSPEDSSIYLCSGRTGGPGGTEAFFGQGTRLTVV.

V and J are TRBV7-2 and TRBJ1-6, with D maybe TRBD1 (6 bases). The CDR3 loop spans 17 amino acids. Germline V CDR1 and CDR2: SGHTA, FQGNSA. Trimming removed 5 bases at V and 7 bases at J, with 21 bases between. DNA of the CDR3: TGTGCCAGCAGCCTAGGGGAACCGGGACAATCGAATTCACCCCTCCACTTT. This translates into CASSLGEPGQSNSPLHF.

V and J are TRBV9 and TRBJ1-4; maybe TRBD1 (6 bases). The V end lost 1 base, the J end lost 3 bases, and 10 bases lay between the germline ends. Germline V CDR1 and CDR2: SGDLS, YYNGEE. This CDR3 has 15 residues. CDR3 residues: CASSVQGQPNEKLFF. CDR3 sequence (DNA): TGTGCCAGCAGCGTACAGGGACAACCTAATGAAAAACTGTTTTTT. The variable domain in full, completed from reference TRBV9 and TRBJ1-4, reads DSGVTQTPKHLITATGQRVTLRCSPRSGDLSVYWYQQSLDQGLQFLIQYYNGEERAKGNILERFSAQQFPDLHSELNLSSLELGDSALYFCASSVQGQPNEKLFFGSGTQLSVL.

J is TRBJ1-5 and V is TRBV6-1; D is perhaps TRBD1 (5 bases). Germline CDR1 is MNHNS and CDR2 is SASEGT. V was cut by 0 bases and J by 4 bases, with 10 bases left in between. This CDR3 is built from 15 residues. The CDR3 loop is CASSEAAAGNQPQHF. The CDR3 DNA reads TGTGCCAGCAGTGAAGCTGCGGCAGGGAATCAGCCCCAGCATTTT.

J is TRBJ2-7 and V is TRBV21-1; the table's D call TRBD2 went unverified against the DNA. TRBV21-1 constitutes a pseudogene. The CDR3 totals 17 residues. Written as DNA, the CDR3 is TGTGCCAGCAGCAAGATCGGGCTAGCGGGGGTTATCTACGAGCAGTACTTC. It is translated as CASSKIGLAGVIYEQYF.

The chain uses TRBV7-8 and TRBJ1-6; the match to TRBD1 covers 7 bases. Germline CDR1 is SGHVS and CDR2 is FQNEAQ. The CDR3 runs to 16 residues. The trim removed 5 bases at V and 10 bases at J, leaving 14 bases unmatched. CDR3 nucleotide sequence: TGTGCCAGCAGCGACAGGAACAGGGGAGCAGAGTCACCCCTCCACTTT. Residues: CASSDRNRGAESPLHF.

The chain recombines TRBV5-6 with TRBJ2-3; TRBD2 matches 13 bases. Germline V gene lookup returns CDR1 SGHDT and CDR2 YYEEEE. V shed 4 bases and J 5 bases; nucleotides not matched to a gene: 13. This CDR3 contains 18 residues. CDR3 coding DNA: TGTGCCAGCAGCAAGACTAGCGGGGGGCCTGGTTTGGTAGATACGCAGTATTTT. Protein product: CASSKTSGGPGLVDTQYF.

The chain recombines TRBV5-6 with TRBJ1-1; 7 nucleotides agree with TRBD1. V trimming: 4 bases; J trimming: 10 bases; junction bases outside the gene matches: 7. Looked up from germline, CDR1 is SGHDT and CDR2 is YYEEEE. The CDR3 spans 12 residues. The CDR3 DNA is TGTGCCAGCAGCGCGTCCCGGGACAGAGCTTTCTTT. This sequence encodes CASSASRDRAFF.

This chain joins TRBV19 and TRBJ1-5; D is perhaps TRBD1 (5 bases). Germline lookup yields CDR1 LNHDA and CDR2 SQIVND (reference sequence). The germline V and J ends were trimmed by 5 bases and 9 bases, with 17 bases remaining between them. This CDR3 region has 14 residues. CDR3 sequence: CASSHQGPRVPQHF. DNA of the CDR3: TGTGCCAGTAGTCATCAGGGCCCTAGGGTGCCCCAGCATTTT.

The V and J genes are TRBV20-1 and TRBJ1-2; D call uncertain. V was clipped by 6 bases and J by 6 bases, with 11 bases between them. CDR3 length: 11 residues. Germline assignment: CDR1 DFQATT and CDR2 SNEGSKA (reference sequence). The CDR3 spells CSAFELDGYTF. The CDR3 region has the DNA TGCAGTGCCTTCGAGCTCGATGGCTACACCTTC.

The chain couples TRBV20-1 to TRBJ2-5; no firm D call. The CDR3 runs 12 residues. The germline gives CDR1 DFQATT, CDR2 SNEGSKA (reference sequence). Trimming pared 3 bases from V and 4 bases from J, leaving 9 bases between. The DNA for the CDR3 is TGCAGTGCTAGTCGTGCTAGAGAGACCCAGTACTTC. Translation gives CSASRARETQYF.

This chain joins TRBV6-5 and TRBJ2-7; D is uncertain. Trimming took off 6 bases at V and 4 bases at J, with 10 bases between the two ends. Germline V gives CDR1 MNHEY, CDR2 SVGAGI. The CDR3 is 12 residues long. This CDR3 reads CASSRGPYEQYF. The CDR3 region has the DNA TGTGCCAGCAGCCGCGGTCCTTACGAGCAGTACTTC.

The rearrangement joins TRBV30 to TRBJ1-2, with TRBD1 identical over 7 bases. V dropped 2 bases and J dropped 4; count of bases not matched to a gene: 10. This CDR3 region has 15 residues. CDR1 and CDR2 from the germline V gene are GTSNPN and SVGIG (reference sequence). CDR3 protein: CAWSKAGQAIYGYTF. CDR3 nucleotide sequence: TGTGCCTGGAGTAAAGCAGGACAGGCTATCTATGGCTACACCTTC.